These 13 T cell receptor beta chains share one sample of origin, sequenced in a study of blood T cells in healthy people across ages. Combining a sample-barcoded 5' primer with a J-beta primer mix, a second PCR ran for roughly 7 to 11 cycles. TCRdb re-derived calls from the 5' RACE reads in MiXCR, one entry per CDR3 protein. Of around 1.7 million distinct CDR3 sequences detected, 28% appear once; the ten largest clones hold roughly 8.2%. The sequenced material came from blood. The receptors derive from a woman in her thirties in good health.

The CDR3 protein is CASSEALTGTGELFF. CDR3 in DNA: TGTGCCAGCAGTGAAGCGCTAACGGGTACCGGGGAGCTGTTTTTT. The V and J genes are TRBV2 and TRBJ2-2; D uncertain. Germline values: CDR1 SNHLY, CDR2 FYNNEI. This CDR3 has 15 residues. Between the trimmed V and J ends, which lost 0 bases and 5 bases, there was a span of 10 bases.

The rearrangement links TRBV3-1 to TRBJ2-3, with TRBD2 as a possible D gene (6 bases). The CDR3 contains 15 residues. CDR1 is LGHDT, CDR2 YNNKEL, per germline (reference sequence). V was trimmed by 4 bases and J by 1 base, leaving 12 bases between them. CDR3 sequence reads: CASSRETSGTDTQYF. The DNA for the CDR3 is TGTGCCAGCAGCCGAGAGACTAGTGGCACAGATACGCAGTATTTT.

This clonotype was seen a few times. J is TRBJ2-2 and V is TRBV5-1; perhaps TRBD1 as D (5 bases). This CDR3 spans 12 amino acids. Germline V lookup: CDR1 SGHRS, CDR2 YFSETQ. The germline V and J ends were trimmed by 7 bases and 6 bases, with 10 bases remaining between them. The CDR3 loop is CASRRAAGELFF. CDR3 nucleotides: TGCGCCAGCCGCAGGGCAGCCGGGGAGCTGTTTTTT.

This clonotype was recorded many times. This chain joins TRBV18 and TRBJ2-5; tentatively, D is TRBD1 (6 bases). Looked up from germline, CDR1 is KGHSH and CDR2 is LQKENI. The germline V and J ends were trimmed by 5 bases and 5 bases, with 15 bases remaining between them. The CDR3 covers 14 residues. The CDR3 loop is CASSTGFGTETQYF. In DNA, the CDR3 is TGTGCCAGCTCAACAGGGTTTGGGACGGAGACCCAGTACTTC.

This rearrangement joins TRBV5-5 to TRBJ1-5; TRBD1 matches at 7 bases. The CDR3 sequence is 16 residues long. V shed 4 bases and J 6 bases; nucleotides not matched to a gene: 13. Germline assignment: CDR1 SGHKS and CDR2 YYEKEE (reference sequence). CDR3 loop: CASSTGSTGVGQPQHF. In DNA, the CDR3 is TGTGCCAGCAGCACGGGGAGTACAGGGGTTGGTCAGCCCCAGCATTTT.

Turning to this clonotype: A much larger clone is a single base away; this may be a read error. The V and J genes are TRBV20-1 and TRBJ1-4; 9 nucleotides align to TRBD1. V shed 5 bases, J shed 9 bases, and the junction held 7 bases outside the gene matches. The CDR3 runs 13 residues. The V gene's germline CDR1 is DFQATT and CDR2 SNEGSKA (reference sequence). CDR3 sequence (DNA): TGCAGTGCTTCACAGGGGGCGGGAAAAAAACTGTTTTTT. Translation: CSASQGAGKKLFF.

V and J are TRBV5-1 and TRBJ2-7; unclear D gene. Germline CDR1 and CDR2: SGHRS and YFSETQ. V shed 0 bases and J shed 0 bases, with 10 bases lying between them. The CDR3 extends over 15 amino acids. CDR3 loop: CASSLEVLSSYEQYF. CDR3 nucleotide sequence: TGCGCCAGCAGCTTGGAGGTGCTAAGCTCCTACGAGCAGTACTTC.

The chain couples TRBV28 to TRBJ2-7; the D gene is possibly TRBD1 (6 bases). CDR1 is MDHEN, CDR2 SYDVKM, per germline. With 4 bases removed from V and 7 bases from J, the gap between germline ends came to 23 bases. The CDR3 consists of 16 residues. Here the CDR3 reads CASSSNPGQLYNEQYF. The CDR3 DNA reads as TGTGCCAGCAGTTCAAACCCGGGACAACTATACAATGAGCAGTACTTC. Filled out from reference TRBV28 and TRBJ2-7, the complete variable domain reads DVKVTQSSRYLVKRTGEKVFLECVQDMDHENMFWYRQDPGLGLRLIYFSYDVKMKEKGDIPEGYSVSREKKERFSLILESASTNQTSMYLCASSSNPGQLYNEQYFGPGTRLTVT.

This clonotype was detected a few times. The chain recombines TRBV9 with TRBJ1-6, with 8 nucleotides matching TRBD1. V gave up 0 bases and J gave up 8 bases; unmatched junction bases: 7. This CDR3 region has 16 residues. Germline V gene sequence: CDR1 SGDLS, CDR2 YYNGEE. CDR3 in DNA: TGTGCCAGCAGCGTAGGGGGACAGGTCTTCGATTCACCCCTCCACTTT. Translated, it gives CASSVGGQVFDSPLHF.

In this sample, this clonotype turned up a few times. The V call is TRBV7-9, the J call TRBJ2-7; no firm D call. CDR1 SEHNR and CDR2 FQNEAQ come from the germline V gene (reference sequence). The V and J ends lost 5 bases and 3 bases respectively, with 11 bases between them. CDR3 size: 13 residues. CDR3: CASSTPRNYEQYF. Here the CDR3 DNA reads TGTGCCAGCAGCACCCCTAGAAACTACGAGCAGTACTTC.

V gene TRBV21-1 combines with J gene TRBJ2-7; the tabulated D call, TRBD1, remains unverified against the DNA. TRBV21-1 counts as a pseudogene. There are 15 residues in the CDR3. CDR3 region: CASGTRTGEHYEQYF. The DNA of the CDR3 is TGTGCCAGCGGCACGAGGACAGGGGAACACTACGAGCAGTACTTC.

The chain combines TRBV7-3 with TRBJ2-7, with D maybe TRBD1 (7 bases). V lost 5 bases and J lost 5, with 13 bases in between. From germline, CDR1 is SGHTA and CDR2 FQGTGA. The length of the CDR3 is 13 residues. CDR3 amino acids: CASSNRGGDEQYF. As DNA, the CDR3 is TGTGCCAGCAGCAACAGGGGAGGCGACGAGCAGTACTTC.

This clonotype was counted at least ten times. CDR3 in DNA: TGCAGTGCTGTCGGGGGGAGCTCCTACAATGAGCAGTTCTTC. Encoded protein: CSAVGGSSYNEQFF. V gene TRBV20-1 combines with J gene TRBJ2-1, with 7 positions matching TRBD2. V lost 5 bases, J lost 0 bases, and 4 bases stayed unmatched. Germline V lookup: CDR1 DFQATT, CDR2 SNEGSKA (reference sequence). The CDR3 is 14 amino acids.